The clone carrying this T cell receptor (beta chain) was detected a few times. As yet, its antigen is unknown. Authors of the study amplified TCR beta CDR3 regions from RNA transcripts. A set of HTBI primers served as the primers for a first-round RT-PCR of the TCR CDR3. TCRdb redid the calling of the multiplex PCR reads with MiXCR, one entry per CDR3 protein. The data hold about 760,000 distinct CDR3 sequences, with 35% observed a single time. This sample was taken from a study of T cells in Graves' hyperthyroidism and ophthalmopathy. Study-wide results and limits: Most thyroid clonotypes expanded above 0.001 were also detected in blood.

It was considered stable Graves' hyperthyroidism when ophthalmopathy did not progress within 18 months. Patients aged 18 to 65 with hyperthyroidism were newly diagnosed, with duration under 2 months. Sequenced: blood. The clonotype was recovered from a woman aged 40 to 55 with Graves' hyperthyroidism.

CDR3: CASKVAEKIYEQYF. The CDR3 DNA is TGTGCCAGCAAAGTGGCAGAGAAGATCTACGAGCAGTACTTC. The chain combines TRBV6-6 with TRBJ2-7; D is uncertain. The V gene lost 7 bases and the J gene lost 3 bases, with 16 bases spanning the gap. This CDR3 has 14 amino acids. Germline loops: CDR1 MNHNY, CDR2 SVGAGI (reference sequence).